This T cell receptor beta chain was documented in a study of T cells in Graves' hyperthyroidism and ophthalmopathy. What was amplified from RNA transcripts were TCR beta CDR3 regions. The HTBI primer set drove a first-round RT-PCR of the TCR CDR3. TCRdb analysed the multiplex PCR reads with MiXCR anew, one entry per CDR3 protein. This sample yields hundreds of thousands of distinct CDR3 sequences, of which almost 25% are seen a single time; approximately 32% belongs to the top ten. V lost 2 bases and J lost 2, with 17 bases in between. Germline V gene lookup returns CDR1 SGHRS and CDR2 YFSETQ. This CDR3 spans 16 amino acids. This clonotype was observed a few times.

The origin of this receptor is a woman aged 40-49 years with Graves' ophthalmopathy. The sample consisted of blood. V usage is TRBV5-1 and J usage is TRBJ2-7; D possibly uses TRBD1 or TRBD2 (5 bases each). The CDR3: CASSLSFGDGAYEQYF. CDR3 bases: TGCGCCAGCAGCTTATCGTTCGGGGACGGAGCCTACGAGCAGTACTTC.